Below, one TCR beta chain is given with its context. Original processing notes: Estimates of nucleated cell counts were drawn from the amplification of reference gene primers. The method was immunoSEQ multiplex PCR; TCRdb's version includes in-frame clones alone and lacks a portion of them. From that table come the V and J calls and clone size; the DNA was used to work out D and trimming. The table lists approximately 250,000 clones, 80% to 90% of them singletons, with around 2% in the top ten. The sample originates from a study of blood T cell repertoires in COVID-19. Turning to the study itself: Sources were T cells, B-cell-depleted T cells, or PBMCs; the material itself was cDNA or gDNA.

This CDR3 has 18 residues. Germline CDR1 and CDR2: MNHNS and SASEGT. With 0 bases clipped from V and 6 bases from J, the junction kept 8 bases outside the gene matches. Material for sequencing was peripheral blood. The J gene is TRBJ2-3, the V gene TRBV6-1, with TRBD2 matching 14 bases. This sequence originates from a middle-aged man who had recovered from COVID-19. The CDR3 here is CASSEAWGLAGVWDTQYF. CDR3 nucleotides: TGTGCCAGCAGTGAAGCCTGGGGACTAGCGGGAGTTTGGGATACGCAGTATTTT.